Below, 4 T cell receptor beta chains from the same sample are listed, as sequenced in a study of blood T cell repertoires in COVID-19. Assay used: immunoSEQ multiplex PCR; TCRdb lists only in-frame clones, some missing. The data contain about 45,000 clones, about 92% of them seen just once; the ten biggest clones take up about 11%. The sample was peripheral blood. Receptor source: a human donor in a cohort sampled during active COVID-19.

The V call is TRBV2, the J call TRBJ1-2; maybe TRBD1 (6 bases). Germline V gene lookup returns CDR1 SNHLY and CDR2 FYNNEI. Trimming removed 3 bases at V and 7 bases at J, with 9 bases between. This CDR3 has 12 residues. This chain's CDR3 is CASSEGGAGYTF. The DNA of the CDR3 is TGTGCCAGCAGTGAGGGGGGGGCTGGCTACACCTTC.

This clone showed up just once. The V call is TRBV3-1 (or the pseudogene TRBV3-2), the J call TRBJ2-2, with 10 nucleotides matching TRBD2. The CDR3 extends over 17 amino acids. V was pared by 4 bases and J by 7 bases, with 12 bases of the junction left unmatched. From germline, CDR1 is LGHDT and CDR2 YNNKEL (reference sequence). The CDR3 region has the DNA TGTGCCAGCAGCCCCCGGACCTCTAGCGGGAGACACGGGGAGCTGTTTTTT. Its translation: CASSPRTSSGRHGELFF.

The chain has TRBV4-3 and TRBJ2-1; D may be TRBD2 (5 bases). Germline V gene data show CDR1 as LGHNA and CDR2 as YSLEER. This CDR3 region has 15 residues. Trimming took off 4 bases at V and 0 bases at J, with 10 bases between the two ends. For the CDR3, the DNA is TGCGCCAGCAGCCGGGAGCTTTTCTCCTACAATGAGCAGTTCTTC. It codes for CASSRELFSYNEQFF.

This clone was detected only a few times. This CDR3 reads CASSQFQGMGAFF. The DNA for the CDR3 is TGTGCCAGCAGCCAATTCCAGGGGATGGGTGCTTTCTTT. The V and J genes are TRBV3-1 (or the pseudogene TRBV3-2) and TRBJ1-1, with D possibly matching TRBD1 (6 bases). This CDR3 is 13 amino acids long. Germline V CDR1 and CDR2: LGHDT, YNNKEL (reference sequence). V was cut by 2 bases and J by 11 bases, with 15 bases left in between.